This T cell receptor beta chain was found in a study of cytomegalovirus exposure and HLA in healthy donors (dated by TCRdb to about 2017). Study-level background: An earlier analysis of several hundred of the donors reported about 250 Gb of sequence data and around 110 million unique TCR beta sequences from some 180 million T cells. About 280 gigabases of sequencing data and 91 million or so unique TCR sequences made up an early release that covered 500 to 650 HLA-typed donors. Of the roughly 400 genotyped donors, 65% to 90% were placed in the genetic ancestry cluster associated with self-reported Caucasian donors. The aim of the study was to test whether cataloging public T cell receptors could identify signatures of past pathogen exposure. Using immunosequencing, the study profiled T cell repertoires from about 650 subjects and related those repertoires to cytomegalovirus serostatus. Along with the roughly 610-subject first cohort, a separate validation cohort of around 120 different subjects was used. The study combined high-throughput TCR immunosequencing, statistical association of individual TCRs with disease status, and machine learning to predict cytomegalovirus infection status. A later analysis re-analyzed previously published TCR beta repertoires from roughly 630 donors and added high-resolution HLA genotyping to study TCR occurrence patterns. The later analysis used no new phenotypic data to find candidate immune exposures, relying instead on TCR beta sequences and their occurrence across donors. In an earlier analysis of roughly 540 of the donors, high-throughput TCR beta sequencing was used to judge whether each TCR beta V gene segment behaved as functional or pseudogenic. Donor age, sex, ethnicity and CMV serostatus were collected together with the repertoire data. Genome-wide SNP genotypes for about 65% of the roughly 700 donors were used in a later genetic analysis, which treated that subset as a discovery cohort. All discovery cohort repertoires had been generated on a single sequencing platform. HLA typing included class I and class II loci at four-digit resolution. Typing coverage varied by locus: roughly 620-630 donors for A, B, C, DRB1 and DQB1; about 520 for DQA1; about 570 for DPA1; 450 to 480 for DPB1. About five DR-DQ haplotypes were treated as single units for association and clustering because of strong linkage in the cohort. Across approximately 420 genotyped donors of the cohort, an average of about 200,000 unique TCR beta nucleotide sequences per donor were sequenced, and roughly 20% of those sequences were non-productive. Study-wide conclusions, independent of this receptor: Compared with the approximately 720-donor mean, donors in an Asian-associated ancestry cluster had fewer N-insertions in productive TCRs, according to a later genetic analysis. Most TCR sequences were seen in very few donors, while some public TCRs were found in many individuals. Linkage disequilibrium might explain the correlated functional status among segregating V segments, but an unknown experimental factor could not be excluded. Because counts were too low, around 18 rarely observed V segments, including chromosome 9 orphons, were left out of the earlier analysis of some 640 of the donors. Most CMV-associated TCR beta chains appeared to be HLA-restricted in a later analysis, and the HLA associations seemed to be driven largely by CMV exposure. Specific HLA alleles were associated with 15,000 to 20,000 TCR beta sequences at a false discovery rate of 0.05 in a later analysis. Only TCR beta chains were sequenced in this cohort, and the absence of alpha or paired-chain data limited detectable features. Because HLA typing was unavailable for some donors at each locus, only the typed subset was used in association tests. The 87-base-pair reads could not distinguish some IMGT-functional V segments, including TRBV6-2 and TRBV6-3, so those segments were excluded. The classifier was reported to diagnose cytomegalovirus status with high specificity and sensitivity in both the original and validation cohorts. In the study, around 150 TCR beta chains were listed as associated with cytomegalovirus. A further reported finding was that TCR beta sequences accurately predicted the HLA-A and HLA-B alleles for most subjects in the first cohort. In a later analysis, TCR association rates were found to vary across HLA loci, with the most associated TCRs seen for DRB1 alleles and the fewest for HLA-C alleles. Strong co-occurrence of HLA alleles, especially DR and DQ, made assigning TCR associations to individual alleles difficult. Broadly in line with IMGT annotations, most TCR beta V segments showed up in productive rearrangements about 87% or about 30% of the time in an earlier analysis of 587 of the donors. For the cohort, immune exposure information was limited to CMV serostatus. A group of highly shared sequence variants was considered likely to be a technical artifact of the sequencing pipeline. A few of the identified cytomegalovirus-associated TCR beta chains were confirmed in vitro to be specific for cytomegalovirus antigens. The authors suggested that the approach could potentially be extended to other disease states and immunological phenotypes. Roughly uniform sequencing depth across donors was assumed in presence/absence analyses, although this assumption may not hold. A later genetic analysis associated a missense DCLRE1C variant with V-gene and J-gene trimming of TCR beta chains, and an independent cohort replicated the association. A later analysis reported that several top co-occurrence clusters appeared linked to parvovirus B19, influenza, CMV and Epstein-Barr virus. Compared with equally common non-associated chains, HLA-associated TCR beta chains in a later analysis were more clonally expanded and had lower generation probabilities.

There are 14 amino acids in the CDR3, from cysteine to phenylalanine inclusive. Left in the record is the CDR3 DNA by itself, 42 bases read in frame from the first base. From a lookup of the germline V gene, CDR1 and CDR2 are ENHRY and SYGVKD. V was cut back by 8 bases and J by 6 bases, leaving a gap of 17 bases between them. The cohort consisted of some 670 healthy bone marrow donors. At the time of sampling, all cohort members were nominally healthy, though unrecorded immune exposures were likely present. The donor tested CMV seronegative, placing the donor among the 350 to 400 seronegative members of the cohort. Every donor gave a peripheral blood sample, and the peripheral blood mononuclear cells from that sample were used for TCR beta sequencing. Genomic DNA extraction from the blood cell samples was performed with the Qiagen DNeasy Blood Extraction Kit. The library was generated by the immunoSEQ multiplex PCR assay. The multiplex PCR relied on a mix of 60 forward primers for TCR Vbeta segments and 13 reverse primers for TCR Jbeta segments. The CDR3 region of rearranged TCR beta genes was amplified from genomic DNA with a multiplex PCR assay. Amplified TCR beta libraries were sequenced as 87-base-pair reads on the Illumina HiSeq System. Per the original workflow: In a later analysis, approximately 74 million unique TCR beta chains were counted across the 500 to 700 repertoires, and roughly 10 million of these chains were shared by at least two donors. Raw reads were error-corrected and collapsed into unique sequences with a nearest-neighbor algorithm that merged closely related sequences to remove PCR and sequencing errors. V, D and J gene segments were assigned by aligning CDR3 sequences to IMGT reference sequences. For a sequence to be retained, a match of at least six nucleotides to both a V gene segment and a J gene segment was required. A rearrangement was called productive if the CDR3 had no stop codons and remained in frame with V and J, and every other rearrangement was called non-productive. Following IMGT convention, CDR3 was defined as the stretch from the second conserved V-encoded cysteine to the conserved J-encoded phenylalanine. In an earlier analysis of around 640 of the donors, sequences lacking an unambiguous match to a single V gene segment were excluded. An earlier analysis of 500 to 600 of the donors classified V segments as functional when productive rearrangements were above 56.7% and as segregating when the standard deviation between donors was above 5%. A statistical classification framework was developed to diagnose cytomegalovirus status using the catalog of TCR beta chain sequences. V and J gene assignment, in a later analysis, came from comparing TCR nucleotide sequences with IMGT/GENE-DB human TR gene sequences. A later analysis assigned CDR3 sequences and most-parsimonious VDJ recombination scenarios with the TCRdist pipeline. In a later analysis, each TCR beta chain was defined by its CDR3 amino acid sequence together with its V-gene family, and reads lacking a unique V-gene family were excluded. To address suspected cross-contamination and a sequencing artifact, a later analysis removed 592 highly shared, low-generation-probability nucleotide sequences. For each public chain, a later analysis derived a clonal expansion index from normalized ranks of inferred template counts within each repertoire. Generation probabilities in a later analysis came from a VDJ recombination model fitted to out-of-frame rearrangements, and those results were checked against IGoR. In a later analysis, TCR-TCR, TCR-HLA and TCR-CMV co-occurrence was scored with hypergeometric tests, and a repertoire-size bias correction was applied to TCR pairs. False discovery rates were estimated in a later analysis by permuting HLA or CMV assignments 20 times. In a later analysis, co-occurring TCRs were grouped using DBSCAN, with TCRdist sequence similarity added in when clustering inside HLA-allele-positive subsets. Repertoires with fewer than 30,000 or more than 120,000 public chains, plus five repertoires with anomalous nucleotide sharing, were excluded from co-occurrence clustering. Drawn from immuneACCESS, this table holds only the in-frame rearrangements with V and J called that TCRdb kept. Clones are partly lost; checked studies trace under half to an unresolved V gene and leave the rest unexplained. V, J and clone size are taken as reported in that table, and D and trimming were inferred from the DNA itself. In all, the sample holds roughly 58,000 clones, and around 80% of those were seen once. In total, the top ten clones hold around 4.2% of the sample.

On this clone: Its antigen is still unknown. No base quality information exists; no much larger clone differs at one position.

Sequencing was performed on PBMCs. This chain joins TRBV10-3 to TRBJ2-1, with a tentative D gene TRBD2 over 7 matching bases. The receptor comes from a woman aged 40-49 years in good health and CMV-seronegative. The bases are TGTGCCATCGCAAGGGGGGGCGGGGGCAATGAGCAGTTCTTC. This yields the protein CAIARGGGGNEQFF.